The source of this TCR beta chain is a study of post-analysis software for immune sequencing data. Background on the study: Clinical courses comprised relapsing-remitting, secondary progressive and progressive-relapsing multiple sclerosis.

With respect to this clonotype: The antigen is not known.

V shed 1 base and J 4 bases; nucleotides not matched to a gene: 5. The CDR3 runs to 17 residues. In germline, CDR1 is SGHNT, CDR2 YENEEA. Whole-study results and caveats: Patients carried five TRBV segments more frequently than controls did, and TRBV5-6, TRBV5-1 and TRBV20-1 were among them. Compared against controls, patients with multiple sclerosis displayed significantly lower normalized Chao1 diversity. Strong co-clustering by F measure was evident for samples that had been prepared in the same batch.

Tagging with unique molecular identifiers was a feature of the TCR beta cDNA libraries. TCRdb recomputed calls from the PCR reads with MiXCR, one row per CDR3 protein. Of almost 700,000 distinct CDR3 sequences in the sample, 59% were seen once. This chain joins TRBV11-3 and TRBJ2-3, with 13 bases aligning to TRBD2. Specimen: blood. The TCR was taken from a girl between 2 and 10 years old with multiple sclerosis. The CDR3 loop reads CASSLGSTSGGPDTQYF. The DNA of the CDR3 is TGTGCCAGCAGCTTAGGGTCGACTAGCGGGGGGCCAGATACGCAGTATTTT.